Below, one T cell receptor (beta chain) is given with its context. The PCR was carried out with 60 Vbeta primers and 13 Jbeta primers. Measured with immunoSEQ multiplex PCR; TCRdb has only the in-frame clones, and not every one. This table has 150,000 to 200,000 clones, around 80% appearing once. This entry is derived from a study of cytomegalovirus exposure and HLA in healthy donors. J was trimmed by 11 bases and V by 1 base; bases with no gene match: 16. Germline CDR1 reads LGHNA; CDR2 reads YSLEER. CDR3 length: 18 amino acids. This TCR was sampled from a woman in her twenties or thirties in good health and CMV-seropositive. The chain couples TRBV4-3 to TRBJ2-1, with TRBD2 matching 11 bases. Sequenced: PBMCs. This CDR3 reads CASSQGTQSSGRSEQQFF. The CDR3 DNA follows: TGCGCCAGCAGCCAAGGTACCCAATCTAGCGGGAGGAGTGAACAGCAGTTCTTC.